What follows are 10 T cell receptor beta chains derived from one specimen sequenced in a study of TIL therapy for anti-PD-1-resistant metastatic lung cancer. The libraries were made with immunoSEQ v3. Libraries were prepared by immunoSEQ multiplex PCR; TCRdb keeps only in-frame clonotypes and omits some of them. The sample has about 14,000 clones, about 82% seen once; the top ten hold approximately 0.84%. Time point reported: pre-treatment sample, taken before nivolumab and TIL therapy. The sample here was blood, taken at baseline. The receptors derive from a person aged 25 to 80 with non-small cell lung cancer.

The chain is built from TRBV4-2 and TRBJ1-5; D remains ambiguous. The CDR3 has 13 residues. V lost 0 bases, J lost 4 bases, and 4 bases lay in between. Germline CDR1 is LGHNA and CDR2 is YNFKEQ. Written as DNA, the CDR3 is TGTGCCAGCAGCCAAGATGCGAATCAGCCCCAGCATTTT. It specifies CASSQDANQPQHF.

CDR3 sequence (DNA): TGCGCCACCGCCCTAGGACCCAACTACGAGCAGTACTTC. Translated, it gives CATALGPNYEQYF. The genes are TRBV5-1 and TRBJ2-5; the D is unclear. The J call may be incorrect, as the DNA end agrees better with TRBJ2-7. The V gene's germline CDR1 is SGHRS and CDR2 YFSETQ. This CDR3 is built from 13 residues.

The chain employs TRBV6-1 and TRBJ1-1; 7 bases match TRBD1. Germline V gene data show CDR1 as MNHNS and CDR2 as SASEGT. J lost 4 bases, V lost 1 base, and 3 bases had no gene match. This CDR3 is 14 amino acids long. The CDR3 sequence: CASSEETGSTEAFF. CDR3 bases: TGTGCCAGCAGTGAAGAGACAGGGTCCACTGAAGCTTTCTTT.

V gene TRBV6-4 combines with J gene TRBJ2-3, with D unresolved. The CDR3 extends over 14 amino acids. Trimming pared 5 bases from V and 1 base from J, leaving 10 bases between. Looked up from germline, CDR1 is MRHNA and CDR2 is SNTAGT. This chain's CDR3 is CASSSARGTDTQYF. The CDR3 DNA reads as TGTGCCAGCAGTTCCGCTAGGGGCACAGATACGCAGTATTTT.

This chain connects TRBV9 to TRBJ2-3; TRBD2 matches at 9 bases. Looked up from germline, CDR1 is SGDLS and CDR2 is YYNGEE. V trimming: 3 bases; J trimming: 4 bases; junction bases outside the gene matches: 6. The CDR3 loop spans 15 amino acids. The CDR3 sequence is CASSEGLAPADTQYF. The CDR3 nucleotides are TGTGCCAGCAGCGAAGGACTAGCGCCGGCAGATACGCAGTATTTT. Full variable domain (rest looked up from reference TRBV9 and TRBJ2-3): DSGVTQTPKHLITATGQRVTLRCSPRSGDLSVYWYQQSLDQGLQFLIQYYNGEERAKGNILERFSAQQFPDLHSELNLSSLELGDSALYFCASSEGLAPADTQYFGPGTRLTVL.

This chain joins TRBV6-1 and TRBJ2-5; 8 positions match TRBD2. After removal of 2 bases from V and 6 bases from J, the junction contained 11 bases not matched to a gene. The CDR3 spans 16 residues. The germline CDR1 and CDR2 sequences are MNHNS and SASEGT. In nucleotides, the CDR3 is TGTGCCAGCAGTGAACTTATGGCTAGCGGGTTGAAGACCCAGTACTTC. Encoded protein: CASSELMASGLKTQYF.

The chain uses TRBV11-2 and TRBJ1-4, with TRBD1 as a possible D gene (6 bases). This CDR3 spans 15 amino acids. Germline assignment: CDR1 SGHAT and CDR2 FQNNGV. Trimming took off 1 base at V and 14 bases at J, with 20 bases between the two ends. The CDR3 DNA is TGTGCCAGCAGCTTAGTGGGGGTTACAGGGAGTGCGCTGTTTTTT. Residues: CASSLVGVTGSALFF.

The genes are TRBV7-2 and TRBJ2-2, with 7 bases identical to TRBD1. There are 15 residues in the CDR3. V lost 3 bases, J lost 5 bases, and 6 bases stayed unmatched. Per the germline V gene, CDR1 is SGHTA and CDR2 is FQGNSA. As DNA, the CDR3 is TGTGCCAGCAGCTTTAGGACAGGAGGTACCGGGGAGCTGTTTTTT. This gives the protein CASSFRTGGTGELFF.

The chain uses TRBV5-8 and TRBJ1-5, with TRBD1 matching over 8 bases. Germline V gene sequence: CDR1 SGHTS, CDR2 YDEGEE. Trimming removed 4 bases from V and 6 bases from J; junction bases left unmatched: 9. CDR3 size: 15 residues. In nucleotides, the CDR3 is TGTGCCAGCAGCGCAACCGGGACAGGAGGTCAGCCCCAGCATTTT. This gives the protein CASSATGTGGQPQHF.

The chain couples TRBV5-5 to TRBJ2-5; 9 bases line up with TRBD1. The CDR3 sequence is 15 residues long. The junction had 8 bases not matched to a gene; V was cut back by 4 bases and J by 4 bases. CDR1 and CDR2 (germline): SGHKS, YYEKEE (reference sequence). CDR3: CASSPSGQGLETQYF. Here the CDR3 DNA reads TGTGCCAGCAGCCCCTCTGGACAGGGGTTAGAGACCCAGTACTTC.